These 16 T cell receptor beta chains were sequenced from one sample in a study of blood T cell repertoires in COVID-19. Profiling relied on immunoSEQ multiplex PCR, and the TCRdb table lists in-frame clones only, not all of them. The sample consists of hundreds of thousands of clones, roughly nine tenths of them appearing once. Sequenced sample: PBMCs or T cells enriched from blood (not recorded which). These receptors were taken from a woman between 50 and 59 years old who had recovered from COVID-19.

The V gene is TRBV5-6, the J gene TRBJ1-5; 8 bases are shared with TRBD1. With 2 bases clipped from V and 6 bases from J, the junction kept 4 bases outside the gene matches. Germline values: CDR1 SGHDT, CDR2 YYEEEE. The CDR3 has 14 amino acids. In nucleotides, the CDR3 is TGTGCCAGCAGCTTCGACAGGGGAGGTCAGCCCCAGCATTTT. This codes for CASSFDRGGQPQHF.

The J gene is TRBJ2-7, the V gene TRBV6-5; 7 positions match TRBD2. With 1 base clipped from V and 5 bases from J, the junction kept 5 bases outside the gene matches. The CDR3 length is 14 residues. Germline V gene lookup returns CDR1 MNHEY and CDR2 SVGAGI. The CDR3 DNA reads TGTGCCAGCAGTTACTTAGGCGGGAGAGACGAGCAGTACTTC. This codes for CASSYLGGRDEQYF.

V gene TRBV12-3 or TRBV12-4 combines with J gene TRBJ2-7; D not certain. V was clipped by 2 bases and J by 7 bases, with 9 bases between them. CDR3 length: 12 residues. The DNA for the CDR3 is TGTGCCAGCAGTTTATGGGCGCGAGAGCAGTACTTC. This codes for CASSLWAREQYF.

This rearrangement joins TRBV19 to TRBJ2-3; 8 bases fit TRBD2. This CDR3 is 15 amino acids long. Germline V gene sequence: CDR1 LNHDA, CDR2 SQIVND (reference sequence). After removal of 5 bases from V and 6 bases from J, the junction contained 10 bases not matched to a gene. The CDR3: CASSLLAVSEDTQYF. For the CDR3, the DNA is TGTGCCAGTAGTTTACTAGCGGTTTCCGAGGATACGCAGTATTTT.

The chain joins TRBV28 to TRBJ2-3; possible D gene TRBD1, 5 bases. V lost 5 bases, J lost 4 bases, and 16 bases lay in between. The CDR3 totals 15 residues. Germline-derived CDR1 and CDR2 are MDHEN and SYDVKM. CDR3 in amino acids: CASSPPGLGADTQYF. CDR3 sequence (DNA): TGTGCCAGCAGTCCCCCGGGCTTAGGGGCAGATACGCAGTATTTT.

The table lists this clone with a count of one. The V gene is TRBV7-2, the J gene TRBJ2-7; 8 nucleotides agree with TRBD1. Per the germline V gene, CDR1 is SGHTA and CDR2 is FQGNSA. V lost 2 bases and J lost 2; bases outside the gene matches: 5. This CDR3 spans 15 amino acids. CDR3 sequence (DNA): TGTGCCAGCAGCTTATCGGGACAGGTGACCTACGAGCAGTACTTC. Translated: CASSLSGQVTYEQYF. Using reference TRBV7-2 and TRBJ2-7 for the parts outside the CDR3, the full variable domain is GAGVSQSPSNKVTEKGKDVELRCDPISGHTALYWYRQSLGQGLEFLIYFQGNSAPDKSGLPSDRFSAERTGGSVSTLTIQRTQQEDSAVYLCASSLSGQVTYEQYFGPGTRLTVT.

The chain uses TRBV7-2 and TRBJ2-7, with a possible D match to TRBD2 (6 bases). Trimming removed 7 bases from V and 2 bases from J, with 24 bases in between. CDR3 length: 17 residues. The germline V gene has CDR1 SGHTA and CDR2 FQGNSA. This chain's CDR3 is CASTSSPPGSRAYEQYF. Here the CDR3 DNA reads TGTGCCAGCACCTCCTCCCCCCCCGGGAGCAGAGCCTACGAGCAGTACTTC. Full variable domain (outside the CDR3, taken from reference TRBV7-2 and TRBJ2-7): GAGVSQSPSNKVTEKGKDVELRCDPISGHTALYWYRQSLGQGLEFLIYFQGNSAPDKSGLPSDRFSAERTGGSVSTLTIQRTQQEDSAVYLCASTSSPPGSRAYEQYFGPGTRLTVT.

The V gene is TRBV10-3, the J gene TRBJ2-2, with 10 bases matching TRBD2. The CDR3 has 16 residues. The germline V gene has CDR1 ENHRY and CDR2 SYGVKD. V was clipped by 6 bases and J by 4 bases; unmatched bases: 8. In nucleotides, the CDR3 is TGTGCCATCAGAGCCCAGCGGGAGGGTAGCACCGGGGAGCTGTTTTTT. This gives the protein CAIRAQREGSTGELFF.

The chain has TRBV18 and TRBJ2-1; D perhaps matches TRBD2 (6 bases). The germline gives CDR1 KGHSH, CDR2 LQKENI. The CDR3 runs 13 residues. The V gene lost 4 bases and the J gene lost 8 bases, with 12 bases spanning the gap. Here the CDR3 reads CASSRASADEQFF. The CDR3 nucleotides are TGTGCCAGCTCACGGGCTAGCGCCGATGAGCAGTTCTTC.

The J gene is TRBJ1-2, the V gene TRBV25-1, with 7 nucleotides matching TRBD1. The trim removed 5 bases at V and 2 bases at J, leaving 5 bases unmatched. CDR1 MGHDK and CDR2 SYGVNS come from the germline V gene. CDR3 length: 14 amino acids. The CDR3 DNA sequence: TGTGCCAGCAGTAACCCACAGGGGAACTATGGCTACACCTTC. Its translation: CASSNPQGNYGYTF.

V gene TRBV25-1 combines with J gene TRBJ2-5; tentative D call: TRBD1 (5 bases). Trimming left V 2 bases short and J 5 bases short, with 15 bases between. Germline V gene sequence: CDR1 MGHDK, CDR2 SYGVNS. The CDR3 is 15 residues long. The CDR3 here is CASSEVGQGRETQYF. The DNA for the CDR3 is TGTGCCAGCAGTGAAGTAGGTCAGGGCCGGGAGACCCAGTACTTC. Drawing the rest from reference TRBV25-1 and TRBJ2-5, the complete variable domain is EADIYQTPRYLVIGTGKKITLECSQTMGHDKMYWYQQDPGMELHLIHYSYGVNSTEKGDLSSESTVSRIRTEHFPLTLESARPSHTSQYLCASSEVGQGRETQYFGPGTRLLVL.

The CDR3 DNA reads TGTGCCAGCACTTTCATGAGACAGGGGGCGCCGGGCTCCTACAATGAGCAGTTCTTC. Residues: CASTFMRQGAPGSYNEQFF. The chain carries TRBV27 and TRBJ2-1; 10 bases are a match to TRBD1. The length of the CDR3 is 19 residues. Germline values: CDR1 MNHEY, CDR2 SMNVEV (reference sequence). V gave up 7 bases and J gave up 0 bases; unmatched junction bases: 15.

J is TRBJ2-7 and V is TRBV19, with D unclear. Germline loops: CDR1 LNHDA, CDR2 SQIVND (reference sequence). The CDR3 extends over 13 amino acids. With 5 bases removed from V and 2 bases from J, the gap between germline ends came to 10 bases. As DNA, the CDR3 is TGTGCCAGTAGTTTGGCCAGGACCTACGAGCAGTACTTC. It codes for CASSLARTYEQYF.

The chain recombines TRBV30 with TRBJ1-5; D not certain. V lost 1 base, J lost 0 bases, and 10 bases lay in between. This CDR3 region has 15 residues. Per the germline V gene, CDR1 is GTSNPN and CDR2 is SVGIG (reference sequence). CDR3 nucleotide sequence: TGTGCCTGGAGTGCTCTTGGCGGTAGCAATCAGCCCCAGCATTTT. Encoded protein: CAWSALGGSNQPQHF.

The chain employs TRBV7-3 and TRBJ2-3, with 9 bases aligning to TRBD1. The germline gives CDR1 SGHTA, CDR2 FQGTGA. The CDR3 runs 15 residues. V lost 5 bases and J lost 3; bases outside the gene matches: 6. CDR3 sequence reads: CASSDGQGWTDTQYF. CDR3 coding DNA: TGTGCCAGCAGCGACGGACAGGGGTGGACAGATACGCAGTATTTT.

V and J are TRBV5-1 and TRBJ2-2; TRBD2 matches at 13 bases. The germline gives CDR1 SGHRS, CDR2 YFSETQ. The length of the CDR3 is 18 residues. Trimming removed 1 base from V and 4 bases from J; junction bases left unmatched: 7. CDR3 nucleotides: TGCGCCAGCAGCTTGACTGGACTAGCGGGAGTTCGCACCGGGGAGCTGTTTTTT. Translation: CASSLTGLAGVRTGELFF.